This T cell receptor beta chain comes out of a study of spatial heterogeneity in lung cancer. Study at large: There were consistently more beta-chain sequences detected than alpha-chain sequences.

The CDR3 totals 14 residues. Per germline, CDR1 MNHNY and CDR2 SVGAGI (reference sequence). J lost 1 base, V lost 6 bases, and 3 bases had no gene match. This clonotype was seen a few times. The antigen is undetermined. Specified time point: sample taken at primary tumor resection. Each CDR3 protein is one row after TCRdb ran MiXCR on the 5' RACE reads. The table lists about 27,000 distinct CDR3 sequences, less than 9% of them singletons. Overall study results and limits: The study found that expanded intratumoral alpha and beta TCR counts tracked tumor mutation counts.

The clonotype was recovered from a male donor with early-stage non-small cell lung cancer. Sequenced here: lung tumor tissue, sampled at surgery. The chain has TRBV6-6 and TRBJ2-3; 8 bases match TRBD1. CDR3 DNA sequence: TGTGCCAGCAGGTTACAGGGGGGCACAGATACGCAGTATTTT. Amino acid sequence: CASRLQGGTDTQYF.